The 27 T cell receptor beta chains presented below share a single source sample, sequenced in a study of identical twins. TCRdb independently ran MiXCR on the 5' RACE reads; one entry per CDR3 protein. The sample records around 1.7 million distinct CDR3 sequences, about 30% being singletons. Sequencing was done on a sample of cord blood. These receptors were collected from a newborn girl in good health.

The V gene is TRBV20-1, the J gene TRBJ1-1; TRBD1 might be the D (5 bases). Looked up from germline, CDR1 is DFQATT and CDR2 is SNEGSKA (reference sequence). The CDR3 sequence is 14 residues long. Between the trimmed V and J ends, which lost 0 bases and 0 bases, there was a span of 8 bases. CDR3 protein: CSAREHRLNTEAFF. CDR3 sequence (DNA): TGCAGTGCTAGAGAGCACAGGTTGAACACTGAAGCTTTCTTT.

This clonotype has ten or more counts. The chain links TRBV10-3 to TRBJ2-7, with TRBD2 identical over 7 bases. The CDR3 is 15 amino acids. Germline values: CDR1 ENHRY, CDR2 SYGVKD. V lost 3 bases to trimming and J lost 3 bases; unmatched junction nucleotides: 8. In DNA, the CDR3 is TGTGCCATCAGTGAACCAGCGGGGTCTTTCTACGAGCAGTACTTC. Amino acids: CAISEPAGSFYEQYF.

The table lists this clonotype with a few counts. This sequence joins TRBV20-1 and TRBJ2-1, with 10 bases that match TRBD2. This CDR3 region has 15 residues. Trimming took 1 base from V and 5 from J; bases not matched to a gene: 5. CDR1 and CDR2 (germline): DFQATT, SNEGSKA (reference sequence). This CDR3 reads CSARGSSGGDNEQFF. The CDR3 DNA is TGCAGTGCTAGAGGGTCTAGCGGGGGTGACAATGAGCAGTTCTTC.

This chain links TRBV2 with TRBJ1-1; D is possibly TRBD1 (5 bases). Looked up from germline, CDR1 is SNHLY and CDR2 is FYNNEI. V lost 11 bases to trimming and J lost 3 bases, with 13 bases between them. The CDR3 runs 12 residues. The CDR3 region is CALRGWDTEAFF. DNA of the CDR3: TGTGCCCTAAGGGGATGGGACACTGAAGCTTTCTTT.

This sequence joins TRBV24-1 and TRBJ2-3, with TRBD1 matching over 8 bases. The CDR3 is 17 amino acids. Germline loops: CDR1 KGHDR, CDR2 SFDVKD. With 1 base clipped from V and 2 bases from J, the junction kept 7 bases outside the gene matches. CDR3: CATSDFPYRGNTDTQYF. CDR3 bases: TGTGCCACCAGTGATTTCCCATACAGGGGGAACACAGATACGCAGTATTTT.

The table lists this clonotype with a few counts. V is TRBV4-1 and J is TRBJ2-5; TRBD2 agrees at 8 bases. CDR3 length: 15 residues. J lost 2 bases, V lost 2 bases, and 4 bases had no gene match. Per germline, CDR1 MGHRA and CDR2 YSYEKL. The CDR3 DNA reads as TGCGCCAGCAGCCAAACAATAGCGGGGCAAGAGACCCAGTACTTC. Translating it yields CASSQTIAGQETQYF.

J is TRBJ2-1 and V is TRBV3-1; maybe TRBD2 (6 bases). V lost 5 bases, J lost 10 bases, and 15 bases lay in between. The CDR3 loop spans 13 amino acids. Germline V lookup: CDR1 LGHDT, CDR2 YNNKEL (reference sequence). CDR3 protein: CASSGDLGGEQFF. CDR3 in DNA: TGTGCCAGCAGCGGAGACCTGGGAGGCGAGCAGTTCTTC.

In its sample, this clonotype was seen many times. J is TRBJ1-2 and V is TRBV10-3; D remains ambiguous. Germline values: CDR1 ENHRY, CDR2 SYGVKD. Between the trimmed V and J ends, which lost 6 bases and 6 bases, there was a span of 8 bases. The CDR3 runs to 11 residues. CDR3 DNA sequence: TGTGCCATCAGCGCCGACAATGGCTACACCTTC. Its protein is CAISADNGYTF.

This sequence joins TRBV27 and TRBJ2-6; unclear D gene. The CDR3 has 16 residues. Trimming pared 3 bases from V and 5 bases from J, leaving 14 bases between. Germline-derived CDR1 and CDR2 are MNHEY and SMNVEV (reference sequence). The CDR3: CASSFMSASRANVLTF. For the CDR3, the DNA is TGTGCCAGCAGTTTTATGTCTGCATCTCGGGCCAACGTCCTGACTTTC.

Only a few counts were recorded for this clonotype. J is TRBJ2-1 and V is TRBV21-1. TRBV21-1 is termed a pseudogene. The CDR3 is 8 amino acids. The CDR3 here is CASSRGFF. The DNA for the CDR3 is TGTGCCAGCAGCAGAGGGTTCTTC.

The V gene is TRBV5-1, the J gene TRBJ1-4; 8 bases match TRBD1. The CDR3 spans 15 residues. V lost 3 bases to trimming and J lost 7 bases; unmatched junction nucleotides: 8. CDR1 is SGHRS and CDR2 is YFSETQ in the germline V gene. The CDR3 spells CASSWLGQVSEKLFF. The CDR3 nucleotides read TGCGCCAGCAGCTGGCTGGGACAGGTTTCTGAAAAACTGTTTTTT.

The CDR3 DNA is TGCAGCGCTGGGGACACGAATCAGCCCCAGCATTTT. Protein: CSAGDTNQPQHF. The gene calls are TRBV29-1 and TRBJ1-5, with D possibly matching TRBD1 (6 bases). Trimming left V 7 bases short and J 4 bases short, with 11 bases between. Per the germline V gene, CDR1 is SQVTM and CDR2 is ANQGSEA. The CDR3 is made up of 12 amino acids.

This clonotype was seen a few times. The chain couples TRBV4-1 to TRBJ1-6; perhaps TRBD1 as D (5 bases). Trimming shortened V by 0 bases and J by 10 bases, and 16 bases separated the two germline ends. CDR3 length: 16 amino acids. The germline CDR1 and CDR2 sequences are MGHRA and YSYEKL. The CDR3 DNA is TGCGCCAGCAGCCAAGATCCGGGACCCGTGCGCTCACCCCTCCACTTT. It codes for CASSQDPGPVRSPLHF.

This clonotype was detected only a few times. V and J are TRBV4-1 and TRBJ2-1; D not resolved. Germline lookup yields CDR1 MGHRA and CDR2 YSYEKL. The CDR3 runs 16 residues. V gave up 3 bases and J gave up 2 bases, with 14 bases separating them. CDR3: CASSQIAIRAYNEQFF. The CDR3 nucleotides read TGCGCCAGCAGCCAGATAGCAATTCGGGCCTACAATGAGCAGTTCTTC.

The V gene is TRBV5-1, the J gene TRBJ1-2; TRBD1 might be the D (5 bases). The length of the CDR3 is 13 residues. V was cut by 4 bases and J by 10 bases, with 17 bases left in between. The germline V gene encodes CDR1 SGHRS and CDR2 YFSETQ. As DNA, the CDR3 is TGCGCCAGCAGCATTGACAGTGCTATGGACTACACCTTC. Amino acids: CASSIDSAMDYTF.

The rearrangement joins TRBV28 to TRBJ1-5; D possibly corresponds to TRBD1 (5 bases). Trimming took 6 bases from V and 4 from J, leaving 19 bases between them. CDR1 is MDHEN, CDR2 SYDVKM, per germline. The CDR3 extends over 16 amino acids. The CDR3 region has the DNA TGTGCCAGCAGCCCCCTTGGCAGGGTAGGGAATCAGCCCCAGCATTTT. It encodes CASSPLGRVGNQPQHF.

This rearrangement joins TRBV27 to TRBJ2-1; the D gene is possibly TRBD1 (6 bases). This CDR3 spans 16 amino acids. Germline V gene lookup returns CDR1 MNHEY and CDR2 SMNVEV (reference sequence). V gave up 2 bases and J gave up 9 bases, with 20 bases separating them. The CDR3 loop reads CASSLIQGSTEGEQFF. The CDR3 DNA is TGTGCCAGCAGTTTAATTCAGGGGTCAACTGAAGGTGAGCAGTTCTTC.

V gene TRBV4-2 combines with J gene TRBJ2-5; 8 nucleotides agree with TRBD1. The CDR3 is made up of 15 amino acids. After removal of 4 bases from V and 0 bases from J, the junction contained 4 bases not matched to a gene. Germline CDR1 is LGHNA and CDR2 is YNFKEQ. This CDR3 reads CASSLNRGYQETQYF. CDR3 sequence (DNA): TGTGCCAGCAGCCTCAACAGGGGGTACCAAGAGACCCAGTACTTC.

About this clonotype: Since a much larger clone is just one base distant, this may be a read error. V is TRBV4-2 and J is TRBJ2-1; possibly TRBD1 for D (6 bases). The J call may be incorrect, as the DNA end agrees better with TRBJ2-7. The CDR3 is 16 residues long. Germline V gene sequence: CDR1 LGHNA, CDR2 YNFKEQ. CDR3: CASSQDDRLIYNEQYF. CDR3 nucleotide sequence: TGTGCCAGCAGCCAGGATGACAGGCTAATTTACAATGAGCAGTACTTC.

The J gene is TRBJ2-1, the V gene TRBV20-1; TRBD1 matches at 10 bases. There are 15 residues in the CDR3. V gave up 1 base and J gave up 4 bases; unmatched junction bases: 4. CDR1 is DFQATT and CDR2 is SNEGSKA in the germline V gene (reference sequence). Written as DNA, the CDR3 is TGCAGTGCTAGAGTGGACAGGGGGTTATACAATGAGCAGTTCTTC. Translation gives CSARVDRGLYNEQFF.

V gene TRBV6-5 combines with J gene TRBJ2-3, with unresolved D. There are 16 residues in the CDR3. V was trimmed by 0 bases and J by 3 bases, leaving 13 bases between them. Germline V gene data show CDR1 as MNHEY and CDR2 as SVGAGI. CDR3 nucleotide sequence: TGTGCCAGCAGTTACTCTAGTGGACCTCGGACAGATACGCAGTATTTT. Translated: CASSYSSGPRTDTQYF.

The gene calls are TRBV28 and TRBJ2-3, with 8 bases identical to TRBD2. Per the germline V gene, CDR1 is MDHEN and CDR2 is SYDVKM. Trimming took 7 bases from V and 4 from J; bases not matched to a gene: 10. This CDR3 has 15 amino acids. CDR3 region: CASTQRLAGPDTQYF. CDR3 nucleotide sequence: TGTGCCAGCACCCAGAGGCTAGCGGGCCCAGATACGCAGTATTTT. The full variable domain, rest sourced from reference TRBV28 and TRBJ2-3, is DVKVTQSSRYLVKRTGEKVFLECVQDMDHENMFWYRQDPGLGLRLIYFSYDVKMKEKGDIPEGYSVSREKKERFSLILESASTNQTSMYLCASTQRLAGPDTQYFGPGTRLTVL.

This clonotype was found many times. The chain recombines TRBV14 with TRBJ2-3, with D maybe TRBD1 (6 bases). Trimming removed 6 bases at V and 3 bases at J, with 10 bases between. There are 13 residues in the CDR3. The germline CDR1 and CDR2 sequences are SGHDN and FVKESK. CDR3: CASRPTGTDTQYF. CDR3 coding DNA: TGTGCCAGCAGACCGACAGGTACAGATACGCAGTATTTT.

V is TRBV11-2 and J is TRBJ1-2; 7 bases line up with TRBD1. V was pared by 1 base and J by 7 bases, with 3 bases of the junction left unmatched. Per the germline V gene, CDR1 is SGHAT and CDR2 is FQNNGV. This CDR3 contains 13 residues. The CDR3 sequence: CASSLVYRGGYTF. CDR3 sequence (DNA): TGTGCCAGCAGCTTAGTTTACAGGGGTGGCTACACCTTC.

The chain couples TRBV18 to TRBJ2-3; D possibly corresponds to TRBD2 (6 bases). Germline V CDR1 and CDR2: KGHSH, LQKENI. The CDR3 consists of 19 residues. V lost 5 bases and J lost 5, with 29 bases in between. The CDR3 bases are TGTGCCAGCTCATCGGGAGAACAGGCCCCCGTTTTTTCCAGAGATACGCAGTATTTT. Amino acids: CASSSGEQAPVFSRDTQYF.

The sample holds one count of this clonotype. The CDR3, as DNA: TGTGCCAGCAGTTTAAAGTCGACATTAAACTATGGCTACACCTTC. Residues: CASSLKSTLNYGYTF. J is TRBJ1-2 and V is TRBV27, with unresolved D. The CDR3 has 15 amino acids. V dropped 2 bases and J dropped 2 bases, with 12 bases sitting between them. Germline CDR1 reads MNHEY; CDR2 reads SMNVEV (reference sequence).

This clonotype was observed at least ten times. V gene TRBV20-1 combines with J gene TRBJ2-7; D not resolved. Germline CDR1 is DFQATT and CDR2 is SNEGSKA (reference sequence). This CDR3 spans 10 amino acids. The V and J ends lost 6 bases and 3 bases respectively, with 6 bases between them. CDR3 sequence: CSASDYEQYF. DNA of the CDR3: TGCAGTGCCTCCGACTACGAGCAGTACTTC.